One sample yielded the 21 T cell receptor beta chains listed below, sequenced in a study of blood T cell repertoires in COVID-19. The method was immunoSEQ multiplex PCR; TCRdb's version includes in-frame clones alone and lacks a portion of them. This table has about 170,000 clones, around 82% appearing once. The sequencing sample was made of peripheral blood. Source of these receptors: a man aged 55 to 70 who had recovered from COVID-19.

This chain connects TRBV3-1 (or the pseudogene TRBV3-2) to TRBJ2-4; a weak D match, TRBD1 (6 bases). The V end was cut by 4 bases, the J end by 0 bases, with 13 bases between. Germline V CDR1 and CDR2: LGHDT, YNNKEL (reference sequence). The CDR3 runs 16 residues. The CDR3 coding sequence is TGTGCCAGCAGCCCGTCCACAGGGATAGCCAAAAACATTCAGTACTTC. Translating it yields CASSPSTGIAKNIQYF.

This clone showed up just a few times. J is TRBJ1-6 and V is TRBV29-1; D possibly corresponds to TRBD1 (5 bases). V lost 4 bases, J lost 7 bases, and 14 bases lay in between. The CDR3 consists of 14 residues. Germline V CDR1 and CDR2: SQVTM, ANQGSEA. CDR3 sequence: CSVAGQGPNSPLHF. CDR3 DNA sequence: TGCAGCGTTGCCGGGCAGGGTCCCAATTCACCCCTCCACTTT.

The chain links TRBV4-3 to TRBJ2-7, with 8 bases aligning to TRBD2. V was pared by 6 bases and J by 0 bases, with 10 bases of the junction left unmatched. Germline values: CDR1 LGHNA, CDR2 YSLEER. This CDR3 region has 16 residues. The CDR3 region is CASRPGSGGGSYEQYF. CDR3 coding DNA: TGCGCCAGCAGACCAGGGTCCGGGGGGGGCTCCTACGAGCAGTACTTC.

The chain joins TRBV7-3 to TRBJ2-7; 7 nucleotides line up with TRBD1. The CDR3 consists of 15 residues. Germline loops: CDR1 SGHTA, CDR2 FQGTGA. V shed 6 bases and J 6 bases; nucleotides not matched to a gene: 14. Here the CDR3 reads CASSLVGGPEGEQYF. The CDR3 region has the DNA TGTGCCAGCAGTTTGGTAGGGGGCCCTGAAGGCGAGCAGTACTTC.

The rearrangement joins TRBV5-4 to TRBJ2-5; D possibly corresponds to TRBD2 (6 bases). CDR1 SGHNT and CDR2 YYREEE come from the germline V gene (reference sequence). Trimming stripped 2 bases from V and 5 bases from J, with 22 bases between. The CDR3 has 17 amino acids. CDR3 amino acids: CASSFGGNSNSEETQYF. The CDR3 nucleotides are TGTGCCAGCAGCTTTGGGGGGAACAGTAACTCGGAGGAGACCCAGTACTTC.

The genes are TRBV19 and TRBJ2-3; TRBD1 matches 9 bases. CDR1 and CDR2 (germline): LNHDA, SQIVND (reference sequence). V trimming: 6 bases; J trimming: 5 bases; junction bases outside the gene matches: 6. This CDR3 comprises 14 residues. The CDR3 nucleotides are TGTGCCAGTAGAGCGACAGGGGGTAAAGATACGCAGTATTTT. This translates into CASRATGGKDTQYF.

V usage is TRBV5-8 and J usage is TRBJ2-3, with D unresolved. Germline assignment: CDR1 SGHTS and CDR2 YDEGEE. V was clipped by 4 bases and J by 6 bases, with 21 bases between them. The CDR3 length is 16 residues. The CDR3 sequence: CASSLPPAAHKDTQYF. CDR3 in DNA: TGTGCCAGCAGCCTACCCCCCGCGGCGCACAAGGATACGCAGTATTTT.

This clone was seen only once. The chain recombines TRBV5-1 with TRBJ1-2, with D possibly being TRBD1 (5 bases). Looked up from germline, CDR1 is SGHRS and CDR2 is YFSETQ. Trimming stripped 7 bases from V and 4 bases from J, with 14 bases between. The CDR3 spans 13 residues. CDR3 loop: CASGGEGLYGYTF. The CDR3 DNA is TGCGCCAGCGGAGGGGAGGGGCTCTATGGCTACACCTTC.

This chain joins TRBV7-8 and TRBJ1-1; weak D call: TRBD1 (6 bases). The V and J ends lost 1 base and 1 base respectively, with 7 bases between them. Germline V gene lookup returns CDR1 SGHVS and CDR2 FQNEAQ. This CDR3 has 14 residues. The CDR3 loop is CASSLGTANTEAFF. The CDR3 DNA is TGTGCCAGCAGCTTAGGGACAGCGAACACTGAAGCTTTCTTT. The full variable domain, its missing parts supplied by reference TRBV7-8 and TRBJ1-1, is GAGVSQSPRYKVAKRGQDVALRCDPISGHVSLFWYQQALGQGPEFLTYFQNEAQLDKSGLPSDRFFAERPEGSVSTLKIQRTQQEDSAVYLCASSLGTANTEAFFGQGTRLTVV.

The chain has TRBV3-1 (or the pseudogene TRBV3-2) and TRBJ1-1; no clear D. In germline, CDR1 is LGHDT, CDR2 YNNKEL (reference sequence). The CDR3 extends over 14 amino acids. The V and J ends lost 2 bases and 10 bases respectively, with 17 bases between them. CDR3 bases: TGTGCCAGCAGCCAACCCGGGGTCCAGAGGAGAGCTTTCTTT. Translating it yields CASSQPGVQRRAFF.

The CDR3 is CASSLAPVGQGAYYEQYF. CDR3 nucleotides: TGCGCCAGCAGCTTGGCCCCGGTTGGACAGGGGGCCTATTACGAGCAGTACTTC. J is TRBJ2-7 and V is TRBV5-1; TRBD1 agrees at 11 bases. With 0 bases clipped from V and 4 bases from J, the junction kept 12 bases outside the gene matches. The germline V gene encodes CDR1 SGHRS and CDR2 YFSETQ. This CDR3 comprises 18 residues.

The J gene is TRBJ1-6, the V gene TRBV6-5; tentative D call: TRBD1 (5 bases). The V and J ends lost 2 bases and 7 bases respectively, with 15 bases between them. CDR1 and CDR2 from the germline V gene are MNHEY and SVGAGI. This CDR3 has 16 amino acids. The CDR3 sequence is CASSYDPTGSNSPLHF. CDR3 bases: TGTGCCAGCAGTTACGACCCCACAGGCTCAAATTCACCCCTCCACTTT.

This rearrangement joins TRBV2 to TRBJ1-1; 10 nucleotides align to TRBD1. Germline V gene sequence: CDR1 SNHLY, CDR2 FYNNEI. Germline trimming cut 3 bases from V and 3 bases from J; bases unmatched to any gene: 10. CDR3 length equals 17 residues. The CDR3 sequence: CASSEGLWGTGDTEAFF. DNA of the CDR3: TGTGCCAGCAGTGAGGGGTTGTGGGGGACAGGGGACACTGAAGCTTTCTTT.

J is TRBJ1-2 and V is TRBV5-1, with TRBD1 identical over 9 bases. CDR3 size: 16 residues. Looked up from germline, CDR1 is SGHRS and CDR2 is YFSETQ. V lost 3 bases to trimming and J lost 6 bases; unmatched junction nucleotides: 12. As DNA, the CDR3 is TGCGCCAGCAGCTCAGGGACAGGGAGAATAGTAAATGGCTACACCTTC. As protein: CASSSGTGRIVNGYTF. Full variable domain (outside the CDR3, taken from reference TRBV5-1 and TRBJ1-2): KAGVTQTPRYLIKTRGQQVTLSCSPISGHRSVSWYQQTPGQGLQFLFEYFSETQRNKGNFPGRFSGRQFSNSRSEMNVSTLELGDSALYLCASSSGTGRIVNGYTFGSGTRLTVV.

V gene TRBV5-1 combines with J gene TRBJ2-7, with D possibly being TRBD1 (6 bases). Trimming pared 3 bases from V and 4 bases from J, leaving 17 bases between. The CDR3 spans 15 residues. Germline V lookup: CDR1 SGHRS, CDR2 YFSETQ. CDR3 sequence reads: CASSSLQGNFYEQYF. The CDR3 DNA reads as TGCGCCAGCAGCTCCCTGCAGGGGAATTTTTACGAGCAGTACTTC.

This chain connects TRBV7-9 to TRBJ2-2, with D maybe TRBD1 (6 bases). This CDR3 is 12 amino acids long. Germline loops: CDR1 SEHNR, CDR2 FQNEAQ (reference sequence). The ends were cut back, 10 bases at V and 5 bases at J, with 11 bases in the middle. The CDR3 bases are TGTGCCACACAGGGTGGGACCGGGGAGCTGTTTTTT. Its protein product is CATQGGTGELFF.

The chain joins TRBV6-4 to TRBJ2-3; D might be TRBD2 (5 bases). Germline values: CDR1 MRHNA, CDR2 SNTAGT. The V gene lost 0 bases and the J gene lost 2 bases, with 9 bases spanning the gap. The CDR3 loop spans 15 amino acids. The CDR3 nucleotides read TGTGCCAGCAGTGACTCAGAGGGCCTCACAGATACGCAGTATTTT. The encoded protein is CASSDSEGLTDTQYF.

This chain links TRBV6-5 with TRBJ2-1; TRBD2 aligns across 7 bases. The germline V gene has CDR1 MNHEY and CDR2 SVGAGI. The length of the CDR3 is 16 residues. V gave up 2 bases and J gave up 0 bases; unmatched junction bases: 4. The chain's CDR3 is CASSYAGESSYNEQFF. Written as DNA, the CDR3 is TGTGCCAGCAGTTACGCGGGGGAGAGCTCCTACAATGAGCAGTTCTTC.

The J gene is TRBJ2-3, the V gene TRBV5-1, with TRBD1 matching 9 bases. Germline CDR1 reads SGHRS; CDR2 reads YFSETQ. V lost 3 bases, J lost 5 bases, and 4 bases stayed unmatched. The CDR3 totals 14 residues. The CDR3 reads CASSSPTGGDTQYF. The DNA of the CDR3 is TGCGCCAGCAGCTCGCCGACAGGGGGAGATACGCAGTATTTT.

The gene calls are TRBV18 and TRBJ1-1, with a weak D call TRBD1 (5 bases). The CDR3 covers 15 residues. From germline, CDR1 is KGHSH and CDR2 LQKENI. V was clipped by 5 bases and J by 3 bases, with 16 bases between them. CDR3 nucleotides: TGTGCCAGCTCAGCTTGGGCGGGGGACGACACTGAAGCTTTCTTT. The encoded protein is CASSAWAGDDTEAFF.

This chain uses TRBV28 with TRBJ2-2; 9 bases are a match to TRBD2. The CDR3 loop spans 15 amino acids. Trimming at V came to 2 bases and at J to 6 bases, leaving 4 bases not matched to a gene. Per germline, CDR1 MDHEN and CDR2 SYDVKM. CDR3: CASSLSGGSAGELFF. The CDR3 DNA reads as TGTGCCAGCAGTTTAAGCGGGGGGTCCGCCGGGGAGCTGTTTTTT.